A selection of T cell receptor beta chains follows, all from one sample in a study of molecular identifiers for immune sequencing clone quantification. TCRdb passed the PCR reads through MiXCR, listing each CDR3 protein once. The sample shows some 88,000 distinct CDR3 sequences, 21% of them seen only once. Specimen: naive CD8+ T cells from blood, with Jurkat cell RNA spiked in. All receptors come from a human donor in good health. Some libraries in this study had Jurkat cell RNA spiked in. The conserved cysteine and the conserved F or W are not part of the CDR3 here. The order of the fields is CDR3 protein, clone size, V gene. Size values are once, few and many counts, or a class for expanded clones, and some rows have none.

CDR3aa: ASRGLISTDTQY
abundance: many
v_gene: TRBV10-2

CDR3aa: ASSTNDRGNTGELS
abundance: once
v_gene: TRBV5-1

CDR3aa: ASSTGGWSGANVLT
abundance: many
v_gene: TRBV19

CDR3aa: AWSRDRNTEAF
abundance: many
v_gene: TRBV30

CDR3aa: ASSQEEGLSSYEQY
abundance: many
v_gene: TRBV4-3

CDR3aa: ASSLPPGREQY
abundance: many
v_gene: TRBV5-1

CDR3aa: ARRPYNEQF
abundance: many
v_gene: TRBV2

CDR3aa: ASSQTVNTEAF
abundance: many
v_gene: TRBV7-9

CDR3aa: SARDSSQY
abundance: many
v_gene: TRBV20-1

CDR3aa: ASSLYTGVEQY
abundance: many
v_gene: TRBV27

CDR3aa: ASSPGGGVEAF
abundance: few
v_gene: TRBV2

CDR3aa: ASSPPSGGYGYT
abundance: many
v_gene: TRBV7-9

CDR3aa: ASNENLAYEQY
abundance: NA
v_gene: TRBV6-2/TRBV6-3

CDR3aa: ASSLGQGAHNEQF
abundance: many
v_gene: TRBV27

CDR3aa: ASSPRVSTYEQY
abundance: NA
v_gene: TRBV28

CDR3aa: ASSYSSGAYNEQF
abundance: few
v_gene: TRBV6-5

CDR3aa: ASSRKQGGGYNEQF
abundance: few
v_gene: TRBV3-1

CDR3aa: ASSQGEGTLQETQY
abundance: NA
v_gene: TRBV3-1

CDR3aa: ASSYTPGTSGGLTDTQY
abundance: NA
v_gene: TRBV6-2/TRBV6-3

CDR3aa: ASSSGLAGIQETQY
abundance: NA
v_gene: TRBV7-9

CDR3aa: ASSDTGGEAYEQY
abundance: NA
v_gene: TRBV7-9

CDR3aa: SAPKGGADTQY
abundance: many
v_gene: TRBV20-1

CDR3aa: ASSEWGQGAAEEQF
abundance: NA
v_gene: TRBV25-1

CDR3aa: SARNSRDVDYNEQF
abundance: NA
v_gene: TRBV20-1

CDR3aa: SARLLAGVYEQY
abundance: NA
v_gene: TRBV20-1

CDR3aa: ASSWAGRTYEQY
abundance: many
v_gene: TRBV27

CDR3aa: ASSSTGGYT
abundance: few
v_gene: TRBV5-6

CDR3aa: ASSLAGTSNEQF
abundance: few
v_gene: TRBV13

CDR3aa: ASSSDRGSNTGELF
abundance: NA
v_gene: TRBV11-2

CDR3aa: ATSSGLAALDTQY
abundance: few
v_gene: TRBV15

CDR3aa: ASSAGTAYNEQF
abundance: once
v_gene: TRBV4-1

CDR3aa: ASSSLVGGADTQY
abundance: many
v_gene: TRBV7-3

CDR3aa: ASSIASRASSYNEQF
abundance: few
v_gene: TRBV19

CDR3aa: ASSRYGTIEETQY
abundance: few
v_gene: TRBV7-2

CDR3aa: ASSQDRTGWLDTQY
abundance: many
v_gene: TRBV4-3

CDR3aa: ASSQLPGGMNTEAF
abundance: few
v_gene: TRBV4-1

CDR3aa: ASSNTGELF
abundance: few
v_gene: TRBV5-1

CDR3aa: ASSGGNTGELL
abundance: NA
v_gene: TRBV27

CDR3aa: ASSILGTGTDTQY
abundance: many
v_gene: TRBV19

CDR3aa: ASSVSGAMFKTQY
abundance: NA
v_gene: TRBV12-3/TRBV12-4

CDR3aa: ASSLSQGDYTQY
abundance: many
v_gene: TRBV5-6

CDR3aa: ASSQSGGPSYNEQF
abundance: few
v_gene: TRBV7-9

CDR3aa: ASSYGGPRTEAF
abundance: many
v_gene: TRBV5-1

CDR3aa: ASRPDKGAYEQY
abundance: many
v_gene: TRBV4-1

CDR3aa: ASSFKGGGRTEAF
abundance: NA
v_gene: TRBV7-9

CDR3aa: ASSEGEQF
abundance: many
v_gene: TRBV2

CDR3aa: ASTDEEGTEAF
abundance: NA
v_gene: TRBV2

CDR3aa: ASSPRGQSYEQY
abundance: few
v_gene: TRBV7-9

CDR3aa: ASNPGQGYEQY
abundance: many
v_gene: TRBV19

CDR3aa: ASSLEDSPHFAGELF
abundance: NA
v_gene: TRBV5-6